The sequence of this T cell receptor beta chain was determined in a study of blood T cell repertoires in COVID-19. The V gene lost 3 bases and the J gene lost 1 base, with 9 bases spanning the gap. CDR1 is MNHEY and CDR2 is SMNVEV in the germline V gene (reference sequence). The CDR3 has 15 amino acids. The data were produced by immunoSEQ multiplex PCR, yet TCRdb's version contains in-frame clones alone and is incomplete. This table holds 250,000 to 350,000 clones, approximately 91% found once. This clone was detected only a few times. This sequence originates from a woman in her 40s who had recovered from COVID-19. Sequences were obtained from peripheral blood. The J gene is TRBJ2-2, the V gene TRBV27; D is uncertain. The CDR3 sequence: CASSFFRGNTGELFF. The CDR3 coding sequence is TGTGCCAGCAGTTTCTTCAGAGGGAACACCGGGGAGCTGTTTTTT.